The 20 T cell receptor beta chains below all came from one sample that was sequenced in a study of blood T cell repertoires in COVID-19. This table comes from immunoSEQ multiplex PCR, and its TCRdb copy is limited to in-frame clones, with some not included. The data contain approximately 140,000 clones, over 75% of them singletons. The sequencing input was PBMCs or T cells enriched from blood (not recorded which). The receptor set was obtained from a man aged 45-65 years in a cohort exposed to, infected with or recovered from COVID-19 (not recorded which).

Here the CDR3 reads CASSFRWGGDSNQPQHF. The CDR3 bases are TGTGCCAGCAGTTTCCGGTGGGGGGGTGATAGCAATCAGCCCCAGCATTTT. The rearrangement joins TRBV27 to TRBJ1-5; tentative D call: TRBD1 (5 bases). The ends were cut back, 3 bases at V and 0 bases at J, with 15 bases in the middle. This CDR3 has 17 amino acids. Germline assignment: CDR1 MNHEY and CDR2 SMNVEV (reference sequence).

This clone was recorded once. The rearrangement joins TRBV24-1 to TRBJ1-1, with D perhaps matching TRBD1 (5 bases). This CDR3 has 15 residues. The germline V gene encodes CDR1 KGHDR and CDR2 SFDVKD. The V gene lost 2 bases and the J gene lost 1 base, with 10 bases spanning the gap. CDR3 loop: CATSDSGMGNTEAFF. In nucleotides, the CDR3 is TGTGCCACCAGTGATTCAGGGATGGGGAACACTGAAGCTTTCTTT.

The CDR3 DNA sequence: TGTGCCAGCAGCTTGGAGCGGGAGGGGGTCAGAGACACCGGGGAGCTGTTTTTT. Translation gives CASSLEREGVRDTGELFF. The chain links TRBV5-4 to TRBJ2-2; TRBD2 aligns across 10 bases. J lost 3 bases, V lost 0 bases, and 8 bases had no gene match. This CDR3 contains 18 residues. CDR1 is SGHNT, CDR2 YYREEE, per germline (reference sequence).

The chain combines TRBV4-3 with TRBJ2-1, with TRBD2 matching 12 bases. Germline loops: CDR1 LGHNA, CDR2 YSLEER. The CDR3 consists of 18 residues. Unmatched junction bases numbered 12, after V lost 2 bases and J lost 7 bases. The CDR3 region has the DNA TGCGCCAGCAGCCAACGGTGGGGACTAGCGGGCTTGGAGAATGAGCAGTTCTTC. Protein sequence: CASSQRWGLAGLENEQFF.

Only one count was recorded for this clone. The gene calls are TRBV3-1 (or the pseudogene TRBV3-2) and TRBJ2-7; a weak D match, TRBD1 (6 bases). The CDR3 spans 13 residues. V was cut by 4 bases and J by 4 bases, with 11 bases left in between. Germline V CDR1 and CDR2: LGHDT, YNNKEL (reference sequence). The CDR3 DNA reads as TGTGCCAGCAGCCTGGGGGCACGGTACGAGCAGTACTTC. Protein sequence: CASSLGARYEQYF.

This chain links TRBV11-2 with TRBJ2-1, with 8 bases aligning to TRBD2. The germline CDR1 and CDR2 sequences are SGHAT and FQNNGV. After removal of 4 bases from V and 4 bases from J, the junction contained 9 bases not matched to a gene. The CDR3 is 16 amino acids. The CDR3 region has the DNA TGTGCCAGCAGCTCATCGGGTGCGGGGGGTTACAATGAGCAGTTCTTC. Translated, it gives CASSSSGAGGYNEQFF.

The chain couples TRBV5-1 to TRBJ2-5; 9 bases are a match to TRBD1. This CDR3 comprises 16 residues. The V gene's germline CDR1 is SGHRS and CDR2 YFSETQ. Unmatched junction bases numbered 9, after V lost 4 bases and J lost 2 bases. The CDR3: CASSNGQGTGQETQYF. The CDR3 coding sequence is TGCGCCAGCAGCAATGGACAGGGGACGGGACAAGAGACCCAGTACTTC.

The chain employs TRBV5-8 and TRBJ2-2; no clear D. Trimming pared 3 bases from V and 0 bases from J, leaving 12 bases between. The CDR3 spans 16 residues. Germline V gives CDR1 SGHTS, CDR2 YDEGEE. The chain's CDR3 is CASSSPRSANTGELFF. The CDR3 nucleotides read TGTGCCAGCAGCTCCCCCCGGTCGGCGAACACCGGGGAGCTGTTTTTT.

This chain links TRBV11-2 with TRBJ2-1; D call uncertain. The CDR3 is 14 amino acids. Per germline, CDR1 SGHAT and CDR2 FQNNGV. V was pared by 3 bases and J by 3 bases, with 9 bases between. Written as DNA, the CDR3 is TGTGCCAGCAGCTTTGAGACTCTCTACAATGAGCAGTTCTTC. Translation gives CASSFETLYNEQFF.

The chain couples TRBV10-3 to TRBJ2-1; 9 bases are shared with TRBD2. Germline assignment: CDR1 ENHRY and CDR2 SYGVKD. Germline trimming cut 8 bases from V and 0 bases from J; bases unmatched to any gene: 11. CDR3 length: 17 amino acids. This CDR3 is CAIRPSGAMSSYNEQFF. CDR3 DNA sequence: TGTGCCATCCGTCCTAGCGGGGCTATGAGCTCCTACAATGAGCAGTTCTTC.

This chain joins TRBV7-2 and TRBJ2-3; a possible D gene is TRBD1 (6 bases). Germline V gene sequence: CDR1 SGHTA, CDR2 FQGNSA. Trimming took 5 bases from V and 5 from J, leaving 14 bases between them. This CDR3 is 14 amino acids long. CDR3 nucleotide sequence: TGTGCCAGCAGCGCACACAGGGTCAAAGATACGCAGTATTTT. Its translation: CASSAHRVKDTQYF.

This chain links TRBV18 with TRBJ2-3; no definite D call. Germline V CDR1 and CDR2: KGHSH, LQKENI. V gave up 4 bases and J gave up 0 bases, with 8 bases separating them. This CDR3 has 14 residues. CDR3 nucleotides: TGTGCCAGCTCACAAACGACTAGCACAGATACGCAGTATTTT. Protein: CASSQTTSTDTQYF.

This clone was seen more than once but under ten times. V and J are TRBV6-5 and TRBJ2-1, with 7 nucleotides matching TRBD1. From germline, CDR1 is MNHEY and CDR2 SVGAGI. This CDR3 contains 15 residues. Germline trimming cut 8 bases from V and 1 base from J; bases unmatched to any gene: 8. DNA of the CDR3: TGTGCCAGCGCACCCGAACAGGGGTCCTACAATGAGCAGTTCTTC. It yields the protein CASAPEQGSYNEQFF.

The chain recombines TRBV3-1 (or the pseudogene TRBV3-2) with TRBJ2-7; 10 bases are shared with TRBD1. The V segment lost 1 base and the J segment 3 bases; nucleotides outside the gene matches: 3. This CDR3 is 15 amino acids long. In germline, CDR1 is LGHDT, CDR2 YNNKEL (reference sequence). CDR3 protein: CASSQGQGASYEQYF. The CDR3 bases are TGTGCCAGCAGCCAAGGACAGGGGGCTAGCTACGAGCAGTACTTC.

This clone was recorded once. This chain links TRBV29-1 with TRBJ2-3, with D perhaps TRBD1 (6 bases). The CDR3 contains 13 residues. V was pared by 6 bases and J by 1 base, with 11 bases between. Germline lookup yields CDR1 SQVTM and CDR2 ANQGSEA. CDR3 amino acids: CSVRTDRTDTQYF. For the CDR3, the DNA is TGCAGCGTCCGGACAGACCGCACAGATACGCAGTATTTT.

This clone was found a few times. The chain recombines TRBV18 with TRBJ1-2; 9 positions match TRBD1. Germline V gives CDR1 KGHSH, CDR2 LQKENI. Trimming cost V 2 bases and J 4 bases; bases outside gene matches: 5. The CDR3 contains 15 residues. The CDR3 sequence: CASSPSGTGIYGYTF. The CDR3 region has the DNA TGTGCCAGCTCACCATCCGGGACAGGGATCTATGGCTACACCTTC. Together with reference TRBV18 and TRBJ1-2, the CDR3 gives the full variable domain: NAGVMQNPRHLVRRRGQEARLRCSPMKGHSHVYWYRQLPEEGLKFMVYLQKENIIDESGMPKERFSAEFPKEGPSILRIQQVVRGDSAAYFCASSPSGTGIYGYTFGSGTRLTVV.

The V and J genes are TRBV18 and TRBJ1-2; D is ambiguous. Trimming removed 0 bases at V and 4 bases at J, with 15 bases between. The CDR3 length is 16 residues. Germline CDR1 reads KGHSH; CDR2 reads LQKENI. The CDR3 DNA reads TGTGCCAGCTCACCACCGAACAGAATAGGAGGCTATGGCTACACCTTC. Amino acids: CASSPPNRIGGYGYTF.

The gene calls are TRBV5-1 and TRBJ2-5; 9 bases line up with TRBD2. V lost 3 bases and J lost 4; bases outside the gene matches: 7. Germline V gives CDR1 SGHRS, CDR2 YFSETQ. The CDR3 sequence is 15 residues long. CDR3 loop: CASSSSGGLGETQYF. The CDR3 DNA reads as TGCGCCAGCAGCTCCAGCGGGGGGCTGGGAGAGACCCAGTACTTC.

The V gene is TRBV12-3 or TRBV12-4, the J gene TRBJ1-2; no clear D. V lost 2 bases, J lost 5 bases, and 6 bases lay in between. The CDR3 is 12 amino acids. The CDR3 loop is CASSLPGYGYTF. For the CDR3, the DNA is TGTGCCAGCAGTTTACCCGGGTATGGCTACACCTTC.

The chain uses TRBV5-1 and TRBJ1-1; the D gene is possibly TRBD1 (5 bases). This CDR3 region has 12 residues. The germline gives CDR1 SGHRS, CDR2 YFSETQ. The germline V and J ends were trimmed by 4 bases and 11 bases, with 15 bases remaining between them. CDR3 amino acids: CASSPGLPDAFF. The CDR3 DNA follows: TGCGCCAGCAGCCCGGGACTTCCCGACGCTTTCTTT.